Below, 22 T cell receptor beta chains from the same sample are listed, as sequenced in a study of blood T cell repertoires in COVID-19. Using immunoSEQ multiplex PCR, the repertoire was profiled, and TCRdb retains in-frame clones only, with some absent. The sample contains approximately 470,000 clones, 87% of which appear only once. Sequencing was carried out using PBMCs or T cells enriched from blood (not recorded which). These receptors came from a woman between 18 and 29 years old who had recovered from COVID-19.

CDR3 in DNA: TGTGCCATCAGGGCCTCTAGCGACAACACCGGGGAGCTGTTTTTT. Translation gives CAIRASSDNTGELFF. The V gene is TRBV10-3, the J gene TRBJ2-2; possible D gene TRBD2, 6 bases. V lost 6 bases and J lost 2, with 13 bases in between. Per germline, CDR1 ENHRY and CDR2 SYGVKD. CDR3 length: 15 residues.

The CDR3 sequence: CASSFILEDGELFF. CDR3 bases: TGCGCCAGCAGCTTTATACTCGAGGACGGGGAGCTGTTTTTT. The rearrangement links TRBV5-1 to TRBJ2-2; no reliable D call. This CDR3 has 14 residues. The germline V and J ends were trimmed by 2 bases and 7 bases, with 12 bases remaining between them. Germline CDR1 is SGHRS and CDR2 is YFSETQ.

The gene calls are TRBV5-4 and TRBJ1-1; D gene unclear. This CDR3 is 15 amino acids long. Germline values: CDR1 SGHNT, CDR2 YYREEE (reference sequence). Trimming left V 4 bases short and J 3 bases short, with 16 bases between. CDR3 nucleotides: TGTGCCAGCAGCCTCCCCGGCGGGTCCTACACTGAAGCTTTCTTT. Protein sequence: CASSLPGGSYTEAFF.

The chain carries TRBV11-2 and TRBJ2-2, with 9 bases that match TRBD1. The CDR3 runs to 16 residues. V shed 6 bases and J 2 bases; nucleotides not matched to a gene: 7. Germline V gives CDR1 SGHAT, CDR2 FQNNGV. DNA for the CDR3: TGTGCCAGCAGACGCCCGGGACAGGGAAACACCGGGGAGCTGTTTTTT. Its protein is CASRRPGQGNTGELFF. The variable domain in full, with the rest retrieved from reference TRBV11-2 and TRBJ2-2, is EAGVAQSPRYKIIEKRQSVAFWCNPISGHATLYWYQQILGQGPKLLIQFQNNGVVDDSQLPKDRFSAERLKGVDSTLKIQPAKLEDSAVYLCASRRPGQGNTGELFFGEGSRLTVL.

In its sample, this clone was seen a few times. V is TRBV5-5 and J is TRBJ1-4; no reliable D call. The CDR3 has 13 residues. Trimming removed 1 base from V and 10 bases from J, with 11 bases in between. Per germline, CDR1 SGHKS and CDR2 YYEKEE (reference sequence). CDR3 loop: CASSLSPSGKLFF. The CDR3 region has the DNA TGTGCCAGCAGCTTGTCGCCATCAGGAAAACTGTTTTTT.

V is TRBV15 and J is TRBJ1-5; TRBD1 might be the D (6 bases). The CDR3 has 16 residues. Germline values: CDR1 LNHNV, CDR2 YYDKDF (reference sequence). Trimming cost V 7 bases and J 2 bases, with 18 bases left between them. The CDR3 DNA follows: TGTGCCACCATCTCAGGGGATAACGAAGGCAATCAGCCCCAGCATTTT. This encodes CATISGDNEGNQPQHF. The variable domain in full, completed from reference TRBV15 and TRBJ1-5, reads DAMVIQNPRYQVTQFGKPVTLSCSQTLNHNVMYWYQQKSSQAPKLLFHYYDKDFNNEADTPDNFQSRRPNTSFCFLDIRSPGLGDTAMYLCATISGDNEGNQPQHFGDGTRLSIL.

Here the CDR3 reads CASSPGLSYQPQHF. CDR3 bases: TGTGCCAGCAGTCCGGGACTCTCATATCAGCCCCAGCATTTT. The chain employs TRBV6-5 and TRBJ1-5, with a weak D call TRBD1 (5 bases). V lost 5 bases and J lost 5, with 13 bases in between. This CDR3 has 14 amino acids. The germline gives CDR1 MNHEY, CDR2 SVGAGI.

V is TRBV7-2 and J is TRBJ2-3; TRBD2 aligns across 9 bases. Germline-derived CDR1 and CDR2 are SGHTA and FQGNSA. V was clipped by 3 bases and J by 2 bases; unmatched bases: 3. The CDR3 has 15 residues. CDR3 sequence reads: CASSFSGGNTDTQYF. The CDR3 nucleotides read TGTGCCAGCAGCTTTAGCGGGGGCAACACAGATACGCAGTATTTT.

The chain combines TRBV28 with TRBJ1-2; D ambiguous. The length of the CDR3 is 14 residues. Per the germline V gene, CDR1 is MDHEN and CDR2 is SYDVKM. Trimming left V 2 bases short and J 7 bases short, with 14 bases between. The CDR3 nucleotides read TGTGCCAGCAGTTTAAAGATCCCCGGAGGTGGCTACACCTTC. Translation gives CASSLKIPGGGYTF.

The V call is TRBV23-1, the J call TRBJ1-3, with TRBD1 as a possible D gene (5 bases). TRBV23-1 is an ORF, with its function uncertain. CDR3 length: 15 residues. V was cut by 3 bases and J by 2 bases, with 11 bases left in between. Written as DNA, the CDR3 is TGCGCCAGCAGTCACCAGGGTCCCCCTGGAAACACCATATATTTT. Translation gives CASSHQGPPGNTIYF.

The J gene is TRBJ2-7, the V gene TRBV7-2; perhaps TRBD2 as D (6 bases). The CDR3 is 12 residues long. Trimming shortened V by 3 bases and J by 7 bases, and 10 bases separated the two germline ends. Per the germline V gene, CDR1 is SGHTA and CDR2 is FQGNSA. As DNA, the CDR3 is TGTGCCAGCAGCTTCTCAAGCGGGGAGCAGTACTTC. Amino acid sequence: CASSFSSGEQYF.

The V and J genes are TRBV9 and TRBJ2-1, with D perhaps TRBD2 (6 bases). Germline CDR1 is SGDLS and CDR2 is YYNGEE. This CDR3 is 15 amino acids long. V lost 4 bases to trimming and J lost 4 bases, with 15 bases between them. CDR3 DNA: TGTGCCAGCAGCATAGTAGGGACTGATTACAATGAGCAGTTCTTC. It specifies CASSIVGTDYNEQFF.

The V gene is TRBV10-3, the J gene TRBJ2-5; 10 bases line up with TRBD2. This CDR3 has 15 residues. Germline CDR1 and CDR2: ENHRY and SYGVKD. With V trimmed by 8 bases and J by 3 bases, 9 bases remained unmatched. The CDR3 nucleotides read TGTGCCATCGCTAGCGGGGGCCGCTGGGAAGAGACCCAGTACTTC. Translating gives CAIASGGRWEETQYF.

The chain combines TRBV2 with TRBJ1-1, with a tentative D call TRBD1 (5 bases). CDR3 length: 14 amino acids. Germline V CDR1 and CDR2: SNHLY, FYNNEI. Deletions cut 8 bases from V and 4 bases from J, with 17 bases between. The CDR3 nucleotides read TGTGCCAGCCGTCGAGGGGCGGGGGTCACTGAAGCTTTCTTT. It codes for CASRRGAGVTEAFF.

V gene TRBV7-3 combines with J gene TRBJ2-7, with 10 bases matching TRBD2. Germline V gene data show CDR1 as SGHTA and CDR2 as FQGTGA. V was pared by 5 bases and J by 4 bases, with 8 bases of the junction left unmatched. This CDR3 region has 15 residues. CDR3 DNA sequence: TGTGCCAGCAGCGTTACTAGCGGGGAGAAATACGAGCAGTACTTC. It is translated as CASSVTSGEKYEQYF. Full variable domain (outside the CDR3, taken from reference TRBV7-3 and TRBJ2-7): GAGVSQTPSNKVTEKGKYVELRCDPISGHTALYWYRQSLGQGPEFLIYFQGTGAADDSGLPNDRFFAVRPEGSVSTLKIQRTERGDSAVYLCASSVTSGEKYEQYFGPGTRLTVT.

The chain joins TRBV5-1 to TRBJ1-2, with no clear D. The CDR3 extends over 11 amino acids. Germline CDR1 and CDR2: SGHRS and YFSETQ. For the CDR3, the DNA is TGCGCATCGAGCGCCGGCGATGGCTACACCTTC. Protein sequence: CASSAGDGYTF.

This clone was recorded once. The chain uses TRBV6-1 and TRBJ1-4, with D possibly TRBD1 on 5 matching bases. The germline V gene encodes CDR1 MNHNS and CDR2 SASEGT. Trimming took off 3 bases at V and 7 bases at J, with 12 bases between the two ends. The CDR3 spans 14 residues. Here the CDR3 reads CASSDSTGGEKLFF. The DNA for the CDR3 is TGTGCCAGCAGTGACAGTACAGGTGGTGAAAAACTGTTTTTT.

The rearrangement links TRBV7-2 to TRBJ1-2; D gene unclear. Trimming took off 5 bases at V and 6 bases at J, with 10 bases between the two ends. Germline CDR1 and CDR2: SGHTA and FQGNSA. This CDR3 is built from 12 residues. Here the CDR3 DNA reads TGTGCCAGCAGCCCCCGAGGCAATGGCTACACCTTC. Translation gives CASSPRGNGYTF.

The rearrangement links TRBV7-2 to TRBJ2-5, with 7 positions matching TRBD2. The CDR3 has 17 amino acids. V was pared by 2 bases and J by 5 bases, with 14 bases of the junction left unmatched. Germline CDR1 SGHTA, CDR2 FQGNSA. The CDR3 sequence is CASSLSSTGGRGETQYF. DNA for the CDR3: TGTGCCAGCAGCTTAAGTTCCACCGGGGGGAGAGGGGAGACCCAGTACTTC. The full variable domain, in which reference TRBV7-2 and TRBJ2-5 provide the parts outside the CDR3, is GAGVSQSPSNKVTEKGKDVELRCDPISGHTALYWYRQSLGQGLEFLIYFQGNSAPDKSGLPSDRFSAERTGGSVSTLTIQRTQQEDSAVYLCASSLSSTGGRGETQYFGPGTRLLVL.

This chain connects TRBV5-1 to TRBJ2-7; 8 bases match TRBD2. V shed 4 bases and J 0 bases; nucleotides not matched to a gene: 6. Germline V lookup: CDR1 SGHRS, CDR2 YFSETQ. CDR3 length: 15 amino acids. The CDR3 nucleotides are TGCGCCAGCAGCGGGTTAGCGGGGTCCTCCTACGAGCAGTACTTC. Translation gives CASSGLAGSSYEQYF.

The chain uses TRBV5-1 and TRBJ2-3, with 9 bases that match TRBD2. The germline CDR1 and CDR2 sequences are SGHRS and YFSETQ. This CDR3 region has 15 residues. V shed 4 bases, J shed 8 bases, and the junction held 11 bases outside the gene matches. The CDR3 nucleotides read TGCGCCAGCAGCACAGCGGCGGGGGGGGAAGTTACGCAGTATTTT. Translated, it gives CASSTAAGGEVTQYF.

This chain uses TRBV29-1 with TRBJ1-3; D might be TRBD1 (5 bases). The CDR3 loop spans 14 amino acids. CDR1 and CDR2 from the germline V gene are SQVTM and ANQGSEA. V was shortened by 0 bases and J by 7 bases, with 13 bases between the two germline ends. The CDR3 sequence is CSVEDGRAGNTIYF. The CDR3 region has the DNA TGCAGCGTTGAAGATGGCAGGGCAGGGAACACCATATATTTT.